This T cell receptor (beta chain) was sequenced during a study of T cell clonality in common variable immunodeficiency. This clone came up a few times. The CDR3 end lies 3 residues beyond the end of the read and is filled in from the germline J gene. This CDR3 has 14 amino acids. After removal of 4 bases from V and 9 bases from J, the junction contained 9 bases not matched to a gene. Germline loops: CDR1 SGHAT, CDR2 FQNNGV. Measured with immunoSEQ multiplex PCR; TCRdb has only the in-frame clones, and not every one. The sample has around 57,000 clones, none seen only once. The chain has TRBV11-2 and TRBJ2-1; 7 bases match TRBD2. The TCR sequence derives from a person aged 18 to 75 in good health. Source material: peripheral blood mononuclear cells. This chain's CDR3 is CASSSRTRVGEQFF. The CDR3 DNA, read in part, is TGTGCCAGCAGCTCTCGGACTAGGGTCGGTGAG.